This T cell receptor beta chain was sequenced in a study of cytomegalovirus exposure and HLA in healthy donors. This clone was observed a single time. Trimming took off 1 base at V and 2 bases at J, with 14 bases between the two ends. The CDR3 has 16 residues. Germline-derived CDR1 and CDR2 are SGHVS and FQNEAQ. It was with 60 Vbeta and 13 Jbeta primers that the PCR ran. Profiled with immunoSEQ multiplex PCR; TCRdb holds only in-frame clones, not every one. The table includes 130,000 to 150,000 clones, over 70% detected once. The chain carries TRBV7-8 and TRBJ1-2, with TRBD1 as a possible D gene (6 bases). The sequenced sample was PBMCs. The clonotype originates from a male donor in good health and CMV-seronegative. The CDR3 DNA reads as TGTGCCAGCAGCTTAGAGGGGGGGGTTGCGAACTATGGCTACACCTTC. It encodes CASSLEGGVANYGYTF.